The present T cell receptor beta chain was sequenced within a study of cytomegalovirus exposure and HLA in healthy donors. Background on the study: Tens of millions of unique TCRs from HLA-typed donors made up an early data release. Study observations and caveats: V- and J-gene trimming of TCR beta was linked (in a later analysis) to a missense DCLRE1C variant.

With 0 bases clipped from V and 5 bases from J, the junction kept 3 bases outside the gene matches. The CDR3 totals 15 residues. Per the germline V gene, CDR1 is SGHTA and CDR2 is FQGNSA. Regarding this clone: Its antigen is undetermined.

A multiplex PCR was run with 60 Vbeta primers and 13 Jbeta primers. TCRdb keeps only in-frame clones here, not all; method: immunoSEQ multiplex PCR. The table for this sample gives tens of thousands of clones. This TCR came from a male donor in good health and CMV-seronegative. This chain joins TRBV7-2 and TRBJ2-2, with 7 bases that match TRBD2. The sequenced sample consisted of PBMCs. The DNA of the CDR3 is TGTGCCAGCAGCTTAGCCCGGGGAGGGACCGGGGAGCTGTTTTTT. This encodes CASSLARGGTGELFF.